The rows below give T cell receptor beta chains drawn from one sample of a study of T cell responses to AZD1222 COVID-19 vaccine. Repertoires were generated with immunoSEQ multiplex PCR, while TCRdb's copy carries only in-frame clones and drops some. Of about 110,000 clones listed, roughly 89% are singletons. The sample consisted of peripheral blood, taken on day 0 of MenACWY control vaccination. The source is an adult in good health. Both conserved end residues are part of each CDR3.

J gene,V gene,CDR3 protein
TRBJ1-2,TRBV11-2,CASSLGTWAPKDYGYTF
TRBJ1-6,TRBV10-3,CAISDKTQSSYNSPLHF
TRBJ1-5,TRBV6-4,CATEAPGSNQPQHF
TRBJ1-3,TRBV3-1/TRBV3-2,CASSQVGRFSGNTIYF
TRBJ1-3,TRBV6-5,CASSYSGRPGNTIYF
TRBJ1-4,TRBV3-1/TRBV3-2,CASSQNRGRGTNEKLFF
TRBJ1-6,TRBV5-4,CASSLKLGAPLHF
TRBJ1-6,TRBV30,CAWSALDSISYNSPLHF
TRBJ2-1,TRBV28,CASSLGQGGEQFF
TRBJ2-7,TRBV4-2,CASSERDFRGNEQYF
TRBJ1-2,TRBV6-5,CASRGLGIFYGYTF
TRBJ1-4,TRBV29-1,CSVSEQGEKLFF
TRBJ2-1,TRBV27,CASSRGRGYYEQFF
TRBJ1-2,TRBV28,CASANPGQGVGGYTF
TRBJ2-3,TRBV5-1,CASSLSGGDRDTQYF
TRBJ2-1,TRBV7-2,CASSPVGLWNEQFF
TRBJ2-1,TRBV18,CASSPGGISYNEQFF
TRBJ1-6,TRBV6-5,CASRTDSTYNSPLHF
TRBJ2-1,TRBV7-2,CASSLGNSGGLDEQFF
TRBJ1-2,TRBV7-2,CASSPRTGGAYGYTF
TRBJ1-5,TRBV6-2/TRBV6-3,CASSADRGNQPQHF
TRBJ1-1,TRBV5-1,CASSLVPGNTEAFF
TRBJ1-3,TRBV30,CAWSTGGFGNTIYF
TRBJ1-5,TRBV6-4,CASSDSKRSNQPQHF
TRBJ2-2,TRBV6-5,CASSYSPSGVGELFF
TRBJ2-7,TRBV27,CASSYLTPLGQGAYEQYF
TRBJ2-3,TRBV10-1,CASSESAGQPDTQYF
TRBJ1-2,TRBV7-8,CASSREGRLAYGYTF
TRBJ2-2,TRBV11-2,CASSPTNTGELFF
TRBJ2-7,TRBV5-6,CASSSGQIEQYF
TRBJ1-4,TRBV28,CASRVTIATNEKLFF
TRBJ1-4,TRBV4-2,CASSQGGGKLFF
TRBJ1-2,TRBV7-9,CASTSVGVWRAYTF
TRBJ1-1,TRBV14,CASSPYTGRVTEAFF
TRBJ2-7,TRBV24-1,CATSHDSYEQYF
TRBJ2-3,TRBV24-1,CATQQSTDTQYF
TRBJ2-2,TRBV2,CASRIGGGADTGELFF
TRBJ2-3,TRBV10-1,CASSGQGADTQYF
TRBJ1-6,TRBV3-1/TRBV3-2,CASSRGTPGSYYNSPLHF
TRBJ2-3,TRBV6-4,CASRGTSGGTDTQYF
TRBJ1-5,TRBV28,CASSLEGRQPQHF
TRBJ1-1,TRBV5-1,CASSLVITGGTEAFF
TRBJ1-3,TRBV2,CASSEITPGSGNTIYF
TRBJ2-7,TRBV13,CASSLGPAGGPPEQYF
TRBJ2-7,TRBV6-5,CASRPGQVTYEQYF
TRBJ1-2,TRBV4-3,CASSQDGAGGWGYTF
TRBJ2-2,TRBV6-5,CASSYSRSWESGELFF
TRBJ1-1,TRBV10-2,CASSPGVNTEAFF
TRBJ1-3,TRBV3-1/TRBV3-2,CASSARDRVAGNTIYF
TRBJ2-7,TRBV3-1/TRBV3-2,CASSHLRKNEQYF
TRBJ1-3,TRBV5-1,CASSLEPQGTGNTIYF